Included here is one T cell receptor (beta chain) sequence, with context. What it binds is unknown. V lost 0 bases to trimming and J lost 0 bases, with 9 bases between them. Germline CDR1 is LNHNV and CDR2 is YYDKDF (reference sequence). The CDR3 is made up of 17 amino acids. Presence of unique molecular identifiers characterized the TCR beta cDNA libraries. Via MiXCR, TCRdb re-called the PCR reads, giving one row per CDR3 protein. The sample includes 400,000 to 500,000 distinct CDR3 sequences, more than 30% of them seen just once. The sample originates from a study of post-analysis software for immune sequencing data. Study-level findings and limits: The study found significantly lower normalized Chao1 diversity in multiple sclerosis patients than in controls. Elevated frequency relative to controls characterized four or five TRBV segments in patients, TRBV5-6, TRBV5-1 and TRBV20-1 among them.

This clonotype was sampled from a girl aged 2-10 years with multiple sclerosis. Sequences were obtained from blood. The chain joins TRBV15 to TRBJ2-6, with D possibly being TRBD1 or TRBD2 (5 bases each). CDR3 DNA: TGTGCCACCAGCAGAGATGGGACCCGCTCTGGGGCCAACGTCCTGACTTTC. Amino acids: CATSRDGTRSGANVLTF.